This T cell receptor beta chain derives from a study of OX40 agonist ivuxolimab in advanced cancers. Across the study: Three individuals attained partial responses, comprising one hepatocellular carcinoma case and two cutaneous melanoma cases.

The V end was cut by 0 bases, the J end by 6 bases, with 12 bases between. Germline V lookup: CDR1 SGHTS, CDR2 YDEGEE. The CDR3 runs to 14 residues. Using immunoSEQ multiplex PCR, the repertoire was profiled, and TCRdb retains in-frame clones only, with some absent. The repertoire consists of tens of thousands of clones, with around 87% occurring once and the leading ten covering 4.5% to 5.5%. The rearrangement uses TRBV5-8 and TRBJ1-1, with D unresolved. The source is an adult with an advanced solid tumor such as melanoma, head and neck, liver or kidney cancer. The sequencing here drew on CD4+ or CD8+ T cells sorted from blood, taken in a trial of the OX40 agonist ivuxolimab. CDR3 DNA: TGTGCCAGCAGCTTGGGGCCCAATAGCGCTGAAGCTTTCTTT. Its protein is CASSLGPNSAEAFF.